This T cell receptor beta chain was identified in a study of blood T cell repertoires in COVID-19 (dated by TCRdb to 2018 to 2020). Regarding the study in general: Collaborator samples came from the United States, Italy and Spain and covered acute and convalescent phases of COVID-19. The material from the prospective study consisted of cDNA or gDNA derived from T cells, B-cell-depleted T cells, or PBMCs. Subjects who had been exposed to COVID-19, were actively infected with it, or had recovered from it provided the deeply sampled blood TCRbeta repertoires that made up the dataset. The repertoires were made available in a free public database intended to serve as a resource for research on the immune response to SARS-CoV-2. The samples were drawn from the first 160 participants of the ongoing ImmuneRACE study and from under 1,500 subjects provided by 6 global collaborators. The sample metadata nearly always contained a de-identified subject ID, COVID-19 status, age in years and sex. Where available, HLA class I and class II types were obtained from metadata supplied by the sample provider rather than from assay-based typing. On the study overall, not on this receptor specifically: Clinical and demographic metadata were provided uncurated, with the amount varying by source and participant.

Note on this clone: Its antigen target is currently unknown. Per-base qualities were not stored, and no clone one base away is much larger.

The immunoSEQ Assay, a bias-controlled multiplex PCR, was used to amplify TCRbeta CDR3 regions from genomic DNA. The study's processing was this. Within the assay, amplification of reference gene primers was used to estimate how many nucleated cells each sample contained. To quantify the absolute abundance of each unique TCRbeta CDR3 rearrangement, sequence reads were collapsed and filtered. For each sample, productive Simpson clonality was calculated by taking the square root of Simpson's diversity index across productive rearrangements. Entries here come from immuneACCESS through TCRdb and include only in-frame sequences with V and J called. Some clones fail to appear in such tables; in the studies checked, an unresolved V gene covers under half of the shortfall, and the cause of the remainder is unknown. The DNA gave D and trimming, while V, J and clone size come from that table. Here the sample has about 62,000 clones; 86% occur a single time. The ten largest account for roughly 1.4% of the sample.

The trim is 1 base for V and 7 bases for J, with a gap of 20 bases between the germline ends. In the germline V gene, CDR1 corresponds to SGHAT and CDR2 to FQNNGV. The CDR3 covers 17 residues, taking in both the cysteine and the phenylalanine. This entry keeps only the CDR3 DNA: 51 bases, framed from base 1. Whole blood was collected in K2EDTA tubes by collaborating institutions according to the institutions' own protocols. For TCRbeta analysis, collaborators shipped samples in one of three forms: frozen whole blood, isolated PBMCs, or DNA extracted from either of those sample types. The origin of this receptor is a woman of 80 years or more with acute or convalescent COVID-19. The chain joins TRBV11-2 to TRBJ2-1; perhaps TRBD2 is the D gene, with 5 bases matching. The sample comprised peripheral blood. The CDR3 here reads CASSLGLGTARGNEQFF. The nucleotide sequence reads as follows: TGTGCCAGCAGCTTAGGGCTAGGCACCGCTCGCGGGAATGAGCAGTTCTTC.